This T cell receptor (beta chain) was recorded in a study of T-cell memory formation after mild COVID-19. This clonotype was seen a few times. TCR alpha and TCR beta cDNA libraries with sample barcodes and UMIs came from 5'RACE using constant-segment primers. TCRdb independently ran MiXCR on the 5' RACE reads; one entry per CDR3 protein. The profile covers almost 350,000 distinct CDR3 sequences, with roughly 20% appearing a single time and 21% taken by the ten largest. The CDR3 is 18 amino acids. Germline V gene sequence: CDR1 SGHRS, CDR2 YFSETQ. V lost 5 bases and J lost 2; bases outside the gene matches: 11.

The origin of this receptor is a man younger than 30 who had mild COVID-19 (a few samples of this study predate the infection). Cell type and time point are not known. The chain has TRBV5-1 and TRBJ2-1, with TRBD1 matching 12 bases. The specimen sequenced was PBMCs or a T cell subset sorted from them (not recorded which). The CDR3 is CASREGTGGAGAYNEQFF. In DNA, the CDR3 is TGCGCCAGCAGGGAAGGGACAGGGGGCGCCGGGGCCTACAATGAGCAGTTCTTC.